These 17 T cell receptor beta chains share one sample of origin, sequenced in a study of graft-versus-host responses after intestinal transplantation. Antigens of these TCRs are unknown. Sequencing was performed with immunoSEQ multiplex PCR; in TCRdb, only in-frame clones are kept and a portion is missing. The sample shows about 59,000 clones, roughly 93% of them seen only once. The sample here was unstimulated CD4+ T cells sorted from spleen or lymph node cells, taken before transplant. The receptors derive from a human donor who was the organ donor for an intestinal transplant.

V and J are TRBV14 and TRBJ2-7; TRBD1 or TRBD2 may be the D gene (5 bases each). The germline gives CDR1 SGHDN, CDR2 FVKESK. V was clipped by 3 bases and J by 8 bases, with 14 bases between them. The CDR3 is made up of 13 amino acids. In DNA, the CDR3 is TGTGCCAGCAGCCAGGGACGGCAGACTCAGCAGTACTTC. Residues: CASSQGRQTQQYF.

J is TRBJ2-7 and V is TRBV7-3; weak D call: TRBD2 (6 bases). Germline CDR1 reads SGHTA; CDR2 reads FQGTGA. Trimming pared 10 bases from V and 2 bases from J, leaving 15 bases between. The CDR3 has 13 amino acids. The CDR3 DNA reads as TGTGCCACCCACCCGGGGGATACCTACGAGCAGTACTTC. This encodes CATHPGDTYEQYF.

This rearrangement joins TRBV7-2 to TRBJ2-3, with TRBD2 identical over 9 bases. Germline lookup yields CDR1 SGHTA and CDR2 FQGNSA. This CDR3 is 15 amino acids long. V was pared by 5 bases and J by 0 bases, with 3 bases of the junction left unmatched. Written as DNA, the CDR3 is TGTGCCAGCAGCCCTAGCGGGACTAGCACAGATACGCAGTATTTT. Its protein product is CASSPSGTSTDTQYF.

The chain has TRBV14 and TRBJ2-2; D remains ambiguous. Between the trimmed V and J ends, which lost 0 bases and 5 bases, there was a span of 22 bases. The CDR3 contains 19 residues. CDR1 SGHDN and CDR2 FVKESK come from the germline V gene. The CDR3 DNA is TGTGCCAGCAGCCAAGATCTGCCCCGCGGCATAAAACAAACCGGGGAGCTGTTTTTT. Translating gives CASSQDLPRGIKQTGELFF.

V gene TRBV5-1 combines with J gene TRBJ2-3; D is uncertain. The V end lost 2 bases, the J end lost 4 bases, and 14 bases lay between the germline ends. CDR1 and CDR2 (germline): SGHRS, YFSETQ. The CDR3 loop spans 15 amino acids. The CDR3 region is CASSFLVDWSDTQYF. The CDR3 region has the DNA TGCGCCAGCAGCTTTCTTGTGGATTGGTCAGATACGCAGTATTTT.

The V call is TRBV10-2, the J call TRBJ1-1; D perhaps matches TRBD1 (5 bases). V lost 5 bases and J 1 base, leaving 8 bases between the germline ends. The CDR3 spans 13 residues. Per germline, CDR1 WSHSY and CDR2 SAAADI. CDR3 nucleotide sequence: TGCGCCAGCAGTCGGGGCAAGAACACTGAAGCTTTCTTT. As protein: CASSRGKNTEAFF.

This sequence joins TRBV27 and TRBJ1-4; TRBD1 is a possible D gene (6 bases). Trimming cost V 6 bases and J 8 bases, with 16 bases left between them. There are 14 residues in the CDR3. CDR1 is MNHEY, CDR2 SMNVEV, per germline (reference sequence). This CDR3 reads CASRGYGGLEKLFF. The CDR3 DNA is TGTGCCAGCAGGGGTTATGGGGGGCTAGAAAAACTGTTTTTT.

CDR3 amino acids: CASSLRDTSNQPQHF. CDR3 DNA: TGTGCCAGCAGTCTCCGGGACACTAGCAATCAGCCCCAGCATTTT. The chain is built from TRBV6-6 and TRBJ1-5, with a tentative D call TRBD1 (6 bases). V was clipped by 5 bases and J by 0 bases, with 11 bases between them. Germline-derived CDR1 and CDR2 are MNHNY and SVGAGI (reference sequence). The CDR3 spans 15 residues.

This clone has only a few counts. The J gene is TRBJ1-1, the V gene TRBV7-9; D uncertain. V lost 5 bases, J lost 4 bases, and 23 bases lay in between. This CDR3 is built from 17 residues. Germline V gene data show CDR1 as SEHNR and CDR2 as FQNEAQ (reference sequence). In DNA form, the CDR3 reads TGTGCCAGCAGCCCCAGGACCGTGGTAGGAGCGGGCACTGAAGCTTTCTTT. Amino acids: CASSPRTVVGAGTEAFF.

A single count supports this clone. The J gene is TRBJ2-5, the V gene TRBV7-2; maybe TRBD2 (5 bases). This CDR3 spans 16 amino acids. The germline V and J ends were trimmed by 0 bases and 2 bases, with 13 bases remaining between them. CDR1 is SGHTA and CDR2 is FQGNSA in the germline V gene. CDR3: CASSLAGGRLQETQYF. The CDR3 DNA sequence: TGTGCCAGCAGCTTAGCCGGAGGTAGACTACAAGAGACCCAGTACTTC. The full variable domain, rest sourced from reference TRBV7-2 and TRBJ2-5, is GAGVSQSPSNKVTEKGKDVELRCDPISGHTALYWYRQSLGQGLEFLIYFQGNSAPDKSGLPSDRFSAERTGGSVSTLTIQRTQQEDSAVYLCASSLAGGRLQETQYFGPGTRLLVL.

The rearrangement joins TRBV19 to TRBJ1-2, with D unclear. The germline gives CDR1 LNHDA, CDR2 SQIVND (reference sequence). Trimming took 2 bases from V and 7 from J, leaving 5 bases between them. The CDR3 has 11 residues. The CDR3 DNA reads as TGTGCCAGTAGTATAAGGAGTGGCTACACCTTC. Its translation: CASSIRSGYTF.

The chain recombines TRBV7-2 with TRBJ2-1; D remains unclear. Germline V gene data show CDR1 as SGHTA and CDR2 as FQGNSA. V was cut by 2 bases and J by 0 bases, with 8 bases left in between. The CDR3 is 15 residues long. In nucleotides, the CDR3 is TGTGCCAGCAGCTTATTTACCTTCTCCTACAATGAGCAGTTCTTC. Translating gives CASSLFTFSYNEQFF.

The chain has TRBV4-1 and TRBJ2-7; D possibly matches TRBD1 or TRBD2 (5 bases each). CDR3 length equals 15 residues. The ends were cut back, 3 bases at V and 0 bases at J, with 12 bases in the middle. The germline gives CDR1 MGHRA, CDR2 YSYEKL. CDR3 coding DNA: TGCGCCAGCAGCCAGACGGGGACCGACTCCTACGAGCAGTACTTC. Residues: CASSQTGTDSYEQYF.

V usage is TRBV19 and J usage is TRBJ2-5; TRBD2 is a possible D gene (7 bases). The J call may be in error: the DNA end matches TRBJ2-7 better. The CDR3 sequence is 15 residues long. Germline assignment: CDR1 LNHDA and CDR2 SQIVND (reference sequence). Written as DNA, the CDR3 is TGTGCCAGTCAAAAGGGGGGGACGTTCTCCTACGAGCAGTACTTC. Its translation is CASQKGGTFSYEQYF.

V usage is TRBV9 and J usage is TRBJ1-1; D remains unclear. The CDR3 length is 13 residues. V shed 0 bases and J shed 5 bases, with 8 bases lying between them. Germline assignment: CDR1 SGDLS and CDR2 YYNGEE. This CDR3 is CASSVEPSTEAFF. CDR3 sequence (DNA): TGTGCCAGCAGCGTAGAACCGTCAACTGAAGCTTTCTTT.

This CDR3 reads CASSLTVNTEAFF. Written as DNA, the CDR3 is TGTGCCAGCAGCCTCACAGTGAACACTGAAGCTTTCTTT. V usage is TRBV7-9 and J usage is TRBJ1-1; D not resolved. CDR1 and CDR2 (germline): SEHNR, FQNEAQ (reference sequence). This CDR3 has 13 amino acids. Trimming took off 5 bases at V and 0 bases at J, with 7 bases between the two ends.

The V gene is TRBV5-1, the J gene TRBJ2-5; TRBD1 might be the D (6 bases). Germline V gene sequence: CDR1 SGHRS, CDR2 YFSETQ. The CDR3 runs 13 residues. Trimming removed 4 bases at V and 1 base at J, with 8 bases between. As DNA, the CDR3 is TGCGCCAGCAGCCCGGACAGCCAAGAGACCCAGTACTTC. Protein sequence: CASSPDSQETQYF.